This record concerns one T cell receptor beta chain sequence. The data were taken from a study of T cell changes during pregnancy in multiple sclerosis. Using immunoSEQ multiplex PCR, the repertoire was profiled, and TCRdb retains in-frame clones only, with some absent. The repertoire holds around 42,000 clones, with more than 90% as singletons. The CDR3 totals 15 residues. Germline V CDR1 and CDR2: LGHNA, YNFKEQ. Unmatched junction bases numbered 6, after V lost 1 base and J lost 5 bases. Specimen: CD4+ T cells from peripheral blood mononuclear cells, collected in the second trimester of pregnancy. The sequence derives from a female donor in good health, enrolled as a control in a pregnancy study. The chain employs TRBV4-2 and TRBJ2-5, with 8 bases matching TRBD2. The CDR3 DNA reads as TGTGCCAGCAGCCAAGCGGGGGGGCTTGGGGAGACCCAGTACTTC. Translated: CASSQAGGLGETQYF.